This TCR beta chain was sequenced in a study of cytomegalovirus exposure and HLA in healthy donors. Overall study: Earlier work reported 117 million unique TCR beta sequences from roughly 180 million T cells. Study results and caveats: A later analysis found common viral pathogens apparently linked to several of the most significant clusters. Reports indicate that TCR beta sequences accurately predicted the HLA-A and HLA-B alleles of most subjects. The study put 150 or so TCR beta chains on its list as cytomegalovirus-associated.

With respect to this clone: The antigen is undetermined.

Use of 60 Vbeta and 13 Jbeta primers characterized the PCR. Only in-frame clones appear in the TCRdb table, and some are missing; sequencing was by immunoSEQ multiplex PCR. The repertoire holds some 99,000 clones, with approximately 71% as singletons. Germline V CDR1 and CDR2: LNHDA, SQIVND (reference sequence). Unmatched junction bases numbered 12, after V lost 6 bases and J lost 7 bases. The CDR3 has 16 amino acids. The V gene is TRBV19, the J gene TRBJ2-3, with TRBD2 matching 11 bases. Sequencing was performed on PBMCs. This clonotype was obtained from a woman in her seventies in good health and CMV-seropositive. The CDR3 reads CASSPPGTSGYNTQYF. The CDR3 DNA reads TGTGCCAGTAGCCCACCTGGGACTAGCGGATATAATACGCAGTATTTT.